This paragraph reports one TCR beta chain. This entry comes from a study of shared T cell receptors in the human thymus. The V segment lost 4 bases and the J segment 6 bases; nucleotides outside the gene matches: 9. Germline CDR1 and CDR2: MGHRA and YSYEKL. The CDR3 has 15 amino acids. Sequencing used immunoSEQ multiplex PCR; TCRdb keeps in-frame clones, though not all of them. The sample lists about 730,000 clones; approximately 83% were seen once. This sample was also put to use in a study of human thymus T cells. That paper adds: Infants, healthy and Finnish, who were having corrective surgery for congenital heart defects served as donors. Thymic resections from corrective heart surgery supplied the tissue. Thymic and blood repertoires appeared to show biased V and J gene usage. Related work found strong thymic repertoire overlap between unrelated individuals.

V usage is TRBV4-1 and J usage is TRBJ1-5; 7 nucleotides line up with TRBD1. The source is a girl less than two years old with a congenital heart defect. The sequenced sample consisted of thymocytes. The CDR3 reads CASSLSTGVIQPQHF. In DNA form, the CDR3 reads TGCGCCAGCAGCCTAAGCACAGGGGTTATTCAGCCCCAGCATTTT.